The rows below give T cell receptor beta chains drawn from one sample of a study of identical twins. MiXCR, applied by TCRdb to the 5' RACE reads, yields one record per CDR3 protein. Of about 720,000 distinct CDR3 sequences listed, 8.6% are singletons. The sample also formed part of further work on yellow fever vaccine responses in identical twins.

Sequenced: PBMCs. These receptors originate from a woman in her late teens or twenties in good health. The CDR3 runs from the conserved cysteine through the conserved F or W. A D gene is named only where the DNA matches it firmly. Size tells how often a clone was seen (once, few, many) or the class of an expanded clone, and some rows leave it out.

j_call v_call d_call clone_size cdr3_aa cdr3_nt
TRBJ2-3 TRBV5-1 . many CASSLSAGAGMDTQYF TGCGCCAGCAGCTTGTCGGCAGGGGCCGGGATGGATACGCAGTATTTT
TRBJ2-7 TRBV12-3/TRBV12-4 . many CASSLRGDEQYF TGTGCCAGCAGTTTGAGAGGAGACGAGCAGTACTTC
TRBJ2-1 TRBV27 . few CASSLSVQDSYNEQFF TGTGCCAGCAGTTTAAGCGTCCAGGATAGCTACAATGAGCAGTTCTTC
TRBJ2-5 TRBV6-5 TRBD2 . CASSYLSGRGETQYF TGTGCCAGCAGTTACCTTAGCGGGAGAGGAGAGACCCAGTACTTC
TRBJ2-1 TRBV4-3 . . CASSQDGSGSYNEQFF TGCGCCAGCAGCCAAGATGGGAGCGGCTCCTACAATGAGCAGTTCTTC
TRBJ2-7 TRBV5-6 TRBD1 many CASSPKGQADYEQYF TGTGCCAGCAGTCCGAAAGGACAGGCAGACTACGAGCAGTACTTC
TRBJ2-3 TRBV7-9 . few CASSLGLPGTQYF TGTGCCAGCAGCTTAGGGTTGCCGGGTACGCAGTATTTT
TRBJ2-7 TRBV5-6 TRBD1 few CASSLARFSGQANSYEQYF TGTGCCAGCAGCTTGGCCCGGTTTTCAGGACAGGCGAACTCCTACGAGCAGTACTTC
TRBJ2-1 TRBV2 . . CASSRSNTYNEQFF TGTGCCAGCAGTAGAAGCAATACCTACAATGAGCAGTTCTTC
TRBJ2-1 TRBV4-1 . . CASSQDSYVNEQFF TGCGCCAGCAGCCAAGACTCGTACGTCAATGAGCAGTTCTTC
TRBJ2-5 TRBV5-1 TRBD2 few CASSPGLAGGRTETQYF TGCGCCAGCAGCCCCGGACTAGCGGGAGGGCGCACTGAGACCCAGTACTTC
TRBJ2-4 TRBV29-1 . . CSVEDFTLAKNIQYF TGCAGCGTTGAAGACTTTACACTAGCCAAAAACATTCAGTACTTC
TRBJ1-2 TRBV7-8 . . CASSFKANYGYTF TGTGCCAGCAGCTTTAAAGCTAACTATGGCTACACCTTC
TRBJ2-1 TRBV29-1 TRBD2 . CSVELGWTSTYNEQFF TGCAGCGTCGAATTGGGATGGACTAGTACGTACAATGAGCAGTTCTTC
TRBJ2-3 TRBV5-1 TRBD1 many CASSAQGDTQYF TGCGCCAGCAGCGCACAGGGGGATACGCAGTATTTT
TRBJ2-5 TRBV25-1 . many CASSGSGTGETQYF TGTGCCAGCAGTGGTAGCGGCACGGGGGAGACCCAGTACTTC
TRBJ2-7 TRBV13 . few CASSPTPFYEQYF TGTGCCAGCAGCCCGACCCCCTTCTACGAGCAGTACTTC
TRBJ2-1 TRBV27 . . CASTSDRDYEINEQFF TGTGCCAGCACCTCCGACAGGGACTACGAAATCAATGAGCAGTTCTTC
TRBJ2-3 TRBV30 . . CAWSAYGQDTDTQYF TGTGCCTGGAGTGCTTATGGGCAGGACACAGATACGCAGTATTTT
TRBJ2-3 TRBV5-5 . few CASSFSIDTDTQYF TGTGCCAGCAGCTTCTCGATAGACACAGATACGCAGTATTTT
TRBJ2-5 TRBV7-2 . . CASSLASGLRETQYF TGTGCCAGCAGCTTAGCATCAGGGCTTCGGGAGACCCAGTACTTC
TRBJ1-1 TRBV20-1 . many CSARDRVRGRTEAFF TGCAGTGCTAGAGATCGGGTCCGGGGGCGAACTGAAGCTTTCTTT